The subject of this entry is one T cell receptor beta chain. This clonotype showed up many times. Its cognate antigen has yet to be identified. Per-nucleotide qualities are absent, and no much larger clonotype sits a single base away. TCR beta CDR3 regions were amplified from RNA transcripts for repertoire sequencing. The first round was an RT-PCR using HTBI primers with the Qiagen OneStep RT-PCR kit, and this first round was followed by a second-round multiplex PCR, then size selection and purification. The libraries underwent paired-end sequencing with 100 bp reads on an Illumina HiSeq2000. The authors' pipeline ran thus. SOAPnuke was used for read processing, and reads with adapters, uncalled bases, a mean Phred below 15, or no exact constant-primer or identifier match were discarded. High-quality paired reads were merged with COPE v1.2.5. Each unique nucleotide sequence was treated as a clonotype, and MiTCR v1.1 was used to align the clonotypes to the IMGT TRB V, D and J references. Analysis was restricted to V-J combinations with a frequency above 0.0001, which covered 99.2% of repertoires. A TCR clonal expansion and chaos score per V-J combination was defined as the ratio of F50 clonal expansion to chaos observed in the TCRdist matrix. Features were reduced by Welch's t-statistics and random forest to about a dozen V-J combinations, which fed a naive Bayes classifier. The Morisita-Horn index was used to measure how similar the thyroid and blood repertoires were. Clones were called with MiXCR by TCRdb after fastp trimmed the public reads at Q25, and only in-frame beta chains were retained. CDR3 protein duplicates are merged, each entry listing the most common genes and DNA. What appears here as the V and J calls and clone size reflects TCRdb's work, not the paper's. In all, the sample holds roughly 1.1 million distinct CDR3 sequences, and 35% to 40% of those were seen once. Around 10% of the sample is held by the ten biggest clonotypes.

V drops 3 bases and J drops 4 bases, leaving 6 bases in between. Taken from cysteine to phenylalanine, the CDR3 has 12 residues. Solely the CDR3 DNA is kept, with 36 bases framed from the first base. Looking up the germline V gene yields CDR1 MGHDK and CDR2 SYGVNS. This entry is derived from a study of Graves' ophthalmopathy and Graves' hyperthyroidism (dated by TCRdb to between 2018 and 2020). Background on the whole study: Hyperthyroidism was considered stable if no progression to ophthalmopathy occurred within 18 months of follow-up. In about six hyperthyroidism patients, the T-cell repertoires found in thyroid tissue were compared with those found in blood. To explore V-J signatures distinguishing ophthalmopathy from hyperthyroidism, a discovery set of 100 patients (around 42 ophthalmopathy, 57 stable hyperthyroidism) was enrolled. An independent validation cohort comprised 18 hyperthyroidism patients and around 16 patients who later progressed from hyperthyroidism to ophthalmopathy. TCR beta repertoire signatures were used to distinguish Graves' ophthalmopathy from Graves' hyperthyroidism and to predict progression to ophthalmopathy. In total, 135 blood samples were TCR-sequenced: some 43 ophthalmopathy, about 75 hyperthyroidism and some 17 hyperthyroidism-to-ophthalmopathy patients. Following sampling, methimazole starting at 30 mg daily was administered to hyperthyroidism patients, and high-dose intravenous methylprednisolone was administered to ophthalmopathy patients.

Hyperthyroidism patients were newly diagnosed, with disease duration under 2 months, and aged 18 to 65 years. Patients with other autoimmune diseases, uncontrolled infections, pregnancy or lactation were excluded. Diagnosis was based on clinical symptoms, serum thyroxine, TRAb, thyroid ultrasound and orbital computed tomography. Trizol reagent was used to extract the total RNA, and its quality was then checked on an Agilent 2100 Bioanalyzer. Broader findings and caveats from the paper: Sample size was not predetermined statistically, and investigators were not blinded to group allocation. The 13-signature model separated ophthalmopathy from stable hyperthyroidism with roughly 88% sensitivity and just under 84% specificity in cross-validation, and 80%/75% in the test set. Among expanded thyroid clonotypes with frequency above 0.001, most also showed up in blood, which suggests that blood repertoires may reflect the thyroid immune response. In validation, the model predicted ophthalmopathy progression with less than 71% sensitivity and 72.22% specificity; more than ten predicted patients were CT-confirmed with GO in a median of approximately 6.2 months.

This receptor was taken from an adult man with Graves' hyperthyroidism. The sequenced material came from peripheral blood or thyroid tissue (not recorded which). This chain joins TRBV25-1 to TRBJ1-1, with the D gene uncertain. Here is the DNA: TGTGCCAGCAGTGACTTCACCACTGAAGCTTTCTTT. The resulting protein is CASSDFTTEAFF.